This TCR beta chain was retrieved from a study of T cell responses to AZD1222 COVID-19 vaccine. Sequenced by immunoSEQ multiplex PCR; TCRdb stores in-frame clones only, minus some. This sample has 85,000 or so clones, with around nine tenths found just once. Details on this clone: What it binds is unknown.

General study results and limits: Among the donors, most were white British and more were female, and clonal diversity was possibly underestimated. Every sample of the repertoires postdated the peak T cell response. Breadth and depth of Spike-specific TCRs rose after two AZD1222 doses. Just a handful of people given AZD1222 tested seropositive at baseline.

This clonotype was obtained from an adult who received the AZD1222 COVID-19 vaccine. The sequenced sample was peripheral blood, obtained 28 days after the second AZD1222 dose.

CDR3 DNA: TGTGCCATCCAGCCGGGAGGCGGCGAGCAGTACTTC. This encodes CAIQPGGGEQYF. The chain combines TRBV10-3 with TRBJ2-7; TRBD2 aligns across 7 bases. V shed 8 bases, J shed 6 bases, and the junction held 7 bases outside the gene matches. Germline CDR1 is ENHRY and CDR2 is SYGVKD. CDR3 length equals 12 residues.